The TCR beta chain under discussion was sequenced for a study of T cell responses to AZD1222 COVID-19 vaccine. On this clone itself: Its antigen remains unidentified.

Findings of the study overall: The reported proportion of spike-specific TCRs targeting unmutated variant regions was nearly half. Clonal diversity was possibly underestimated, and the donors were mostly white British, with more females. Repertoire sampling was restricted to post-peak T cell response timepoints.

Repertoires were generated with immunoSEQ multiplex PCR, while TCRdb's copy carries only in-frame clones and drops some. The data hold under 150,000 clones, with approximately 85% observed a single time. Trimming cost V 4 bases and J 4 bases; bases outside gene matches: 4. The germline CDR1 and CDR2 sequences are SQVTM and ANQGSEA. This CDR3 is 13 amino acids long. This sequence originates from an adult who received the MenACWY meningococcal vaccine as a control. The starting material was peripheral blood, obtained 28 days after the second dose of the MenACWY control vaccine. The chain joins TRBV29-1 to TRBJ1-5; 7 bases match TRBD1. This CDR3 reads CSVVGQANQPQHF. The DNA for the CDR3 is TGCAGCGTTGTAGGACAGGCAAATCAGCCCCAGCATTTT. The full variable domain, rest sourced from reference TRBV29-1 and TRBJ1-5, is SAVISQKPSRDICQRGTSLTIQCQVDSQVTMMFWYRQQPGQSLTLIATANQGSEATYESGFVIDKFPISRPNLTFSTLTVSNMSPEDSSIYLCSVVGQANQPQHFGDGTRLSIL.